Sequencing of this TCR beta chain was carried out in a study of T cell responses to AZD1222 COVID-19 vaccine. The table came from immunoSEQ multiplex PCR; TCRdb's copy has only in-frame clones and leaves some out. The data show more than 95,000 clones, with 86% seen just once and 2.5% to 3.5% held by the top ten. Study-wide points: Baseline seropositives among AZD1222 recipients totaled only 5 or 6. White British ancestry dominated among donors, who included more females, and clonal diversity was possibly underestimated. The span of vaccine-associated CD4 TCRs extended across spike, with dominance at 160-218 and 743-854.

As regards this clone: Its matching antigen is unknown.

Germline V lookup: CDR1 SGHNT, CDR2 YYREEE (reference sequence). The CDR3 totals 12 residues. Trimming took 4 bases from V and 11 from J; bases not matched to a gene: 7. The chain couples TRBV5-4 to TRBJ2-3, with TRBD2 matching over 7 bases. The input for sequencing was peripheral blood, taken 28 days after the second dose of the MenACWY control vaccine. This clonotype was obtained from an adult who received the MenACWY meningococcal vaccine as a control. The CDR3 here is CASSMTSIEQYF. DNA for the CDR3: TGTGCCAGCAGCATGACTAGCATTGAGCAGTATTTT.